These 31 T cell receptor beta chains were sequenced from one sample in a study of blood T cell repertoires in COVID-19. Some clones are missing from TCRdb's copy, which holds only in-frame ones; the method was immunoSEQ multiplex PCR. This sample carries around 45,000 clones, 82% of them seen once, and the ten largest clones take 23%. Material: peripheral blood. The receptors shown here come from a woman aged 60 to 75 with acute or convalescent COVID-19.

This clone was seen only a few times. The chain uses TRBV10-1 and TRBJ2-2; D not resolved. Germline CDR1 and CDR2: WNHNN and SYGVQD (reference sequence). Between the trimmed V and J ends, which lost 6 bases and 5 bases, there was a span of 10 bases. The CDR3 sequence is 13 residues long. As DNA, the CDR3 is TGCGCCAGCAGGCCGACAAATACCGGGGAGCTGTTTTTT. Translating it yields CASRPTNTGELFF.

This rearrangement joins TRBV27 to TRBJ2-7; no reliable D call. Looked up from germline, CDR1 is MNHEY and CDR2 is SMNVEV (reference sequence). The CDR3 spans 13 residues. V shed 5 bases and J shed 2 bases, with 10 bases lying between them. This CDR3 is CASSPAAPYEQYF. CDR3 DNA: TGTGCCAGCAGTCCCGCGGCACCCTACGAGCAGTACTTC.

V and J are TRBV5-1 and TRBJ1-2; a weak D match, TRBD1 (5 bases). V was cut by 4 bases and J by 0 bases, with 10 bases left in between. Germline CDR1 reads SGHRS; CDR2 reads YFSETQ. The CDR3 consists of 14 residues. For the CDR3, the DNA is TGCGCCAGCAGCGTAACAGGAGCTAACTATGGCTACACCTTC. Translated, it gives CASSVTGANYGYTF.

This clone was seen a single time. The chain employs TRBV6-2 or TRBV6-3 and TRBJ2-7; D call uncertain. Trimming shortened V by 6 bases and J by 3 bases, and 9 bases separated the two germline ends. Per germline, CDR1 MNHEY and CDR2 SVGEGT. The CDR3 loop spans 12 amino acids. CDR3 in DNA: TGTGCCAGCAGCTCTCCAGTCTACGAGCAGTACTTC. Translated: CASSSPVYEQYF.

This rearrangement joins TRBV10-2 to TRBJ1-1, with a tentative D call TRBD1 (6 bases). V was clipped by 0 bases and J by 2 bases, with 10 bases between them. CDR1 and CDR2 from the germline V gene are WSHSY and SAAADI. The CDR3 contains 15 residues. The CDR3 DNA follows: TGCGCCAGCAGTGAGTCGTACAGGGACAACACTGAAGCTTTCTTT. Translating it yields CASSESYRDNTEAFF.

The chain couples TRBV10-3 to TRBJ2-1; D is unclear. The V and J ends lost 6 bases and 9 bases respectively, with 9 bases between them. This CDR3 region has 11 residues. Germline CDR1 and CDR2: ENHRY and SYGVKD. Here the CDR3 DNA reads TGTGCCATCAGGGAAAACAGTGAGCAGTTCTTC. Translated: CAIRENSEQFF.

The chain has TRBV29-1 and TRBJ1-2; TRBD1 agrees at 9 bases. This CDR3 is 15 amino acids long. Germline-derived CDR1 and CDR2 are SQVTM and ANQGSEA. Losses at the gene ends were 3 bases for V and 4 bases for J; bases not matched to a gene: 9. Here the CDR3 reads CSVDPGTGGSYGYTF. Here the CDR3 DNA reads TGCAGCGTTGACCCTGGAACAGGGGGCAGCTATGGCTACACCTTC.

J is TRBJ1-5 and V is TRBV3-1 (or the pseudogene TRBV3-2); 7 nucleotides agree with TRBD1. Germline trimming cut 5 bases from V and 6 bases from J; bases unmatched to any gene: 7. Germline CDR1 and CDR2: LGHDT and YNNKEL (reference sequence). This CDR3 is built from 14 residues. The CDR3: CASSSTGLGQPQHF. The CDR3 DNA reads as TGTGCCAGCAGCTCGACAGGGTTGGGTCAGCCCCAGCATTTT.

The rearrangement joins TRBV9 to TRBJ1-2; 10 bases are shared with TRBD1. CDR1 and CDR2 from the germline V gene are SGDLS and YYNGEE. The trim removed 2 bases at V and 8 bases at J, leaving 0 bases unmatched. The CDR3 extends over 12 amino acids. The CDR3 bases are TGTGCCAGCAGCGTGACAGGGGGCGGCTACACCTTC. Translated: CASSVTGGGYTF.

The V and J genes are TRBV24-1 and TRBJ2-7; 7 bases are shared with TRBD1. Trimming removed 7 bases from V and 5 bases from J; junction bases left unmatched: 7. Germline V CDR1 and CDR2: KGHDR, SFDVKD. The CDR3 totals 13 residues. The CDR3: CATSPSDRDEQYF. The CDR3, as DNA: TGTGCCACCAGCCCTTCCGACAGGGACGAGCAGTACTTC.

The V call is TRBV9, the J call TRBJ1-1; 8 nucleotides agree with TRBD1. After removal of 0 bases from V and 11 bases from J, the junction contained 15 bases not matched to a gene. The CDR3 consists of 16 residues. Germline V gives CDR1 SGDLS, CDR2 YYNGEE. The CDR3 DNA sequence: TGTGCCAGCAGCGTAGCTACGAGAGACAGGGGCGCTAGGGCTTTCTTT. Translated: CASSVATRDRGARAFF.

The rearrangement uses TRBV5-1 and TRBJ1-2; D remains ambiguous. Germline CDR1 and CDR2: SGHRS and YFSETQ. Trimming pared 4 bases from V and 5 bases from J, leaving 9 bases between. The length of the CDR3 is 12 residues. CDR3 nucleotide sequence: TGCGCCAGCAGCCCCGATACTTATGGCTACACCTTC. It translates to CASSPDTYGYTF. Complete variable domain (other parts from reference TRBV5-1 and TRBJ1-2): KAGVTQTPRYLIKTRGQQVTLSCSPISGHRSVSWYQQTPGQGLQFLFEYFSETQRNKGNFPGRFSGRQFSNSRSEMNVSTLELGDSALYLCASSPDTYGYTFGSGTRLTVV.

The chain employs TRBV19 and TRBJ1-3; perhaps TRBD1 as D (6 bases). This CDR3 contains 14 residues. The germline V gene has CDR1 LNHDA and CDR2 SQIVND (reference sequence). V was shortened by 7 bases and J by 0 bases, with 10 bases between the two germline ends. DNA for the CDR3: TGTGCCAGTACTGTGGACAGCTCTGGAAACACCATATATTTT. Translating gives CASTVDSSGNTIYF.

This clone was seen a handful of times. The CDR3 region is CASKTGGGTEAFF. The CDR3 DNA reads as TGTGCCAGTAAGACAGGGGGTGGCACTGAAGCTTTCTTT. This sequence joins TRBV19 and TRBJ1-1; 9 bases match TRBD1. This CDR3 has 13 residues. The V gene end was trimmed by 7 bases and the J gene end by 4 bases; junction bases not matched to a gene: 4. The germline gives CDR1 LNHDA, CDR2 SQIVND (reference sequence).

The chain is built from TRBV21-1 and TRBJ2-7; the DNA was not compared with TRBD2, the D call given in the table. TRBV21-1 is a documented pseudogene. This CDR3 is built from 15 residues. The CDR3 loop is CASSKLAAEDYEQYF. Written as DNA, the CDR3 is TGTGCCAGCAGCAAATTGGCGGCGGAGGACTACGAGCAGTACTTC.

The rearrangement uses TRBV27 and TRBJ1-1; the D is unclear. V was cut by 3 bases and J by 2 bases, with 7 bases left in between. Germline loops: CDR1 MNHEY, CDR2 SMNVEV (reference sequence). The CDR3 totals 13 residues. CDR3 loop: CASSFRGNTEAFF. For the CDR3, the DNA is TGTGCCAGCAGTTTCCGAGGAAACACTGAAGCTTTCTTT.

This chain links TRBV6-2 or TRBV6-3 with TRBJ1-2, with 7 bases matching TRBD1. Trimming at V came to 5 bases and at J to 4 bases, leaving 7 bases not matched to a gene. Germline V gene lookup returns CDR1 MNHEY and CDR2 SVGEGT. This CDR3 spans 14 amino acids. As DNA, the CDR3 is TGTGCCAGCAGTACCCAACAGGGGCCCTATGGCTACACCTTC. Protein: CASSTQQGPYGYTF.

J is TRBJ2-7 and V is TRBV6-4, with D possibly TRBD1 on 6 matching bases. Germline V gene lookup returns CDR1 MRHNA and CDR2 SNTAGT. This CDR3 region has 13 residues. Trimming removed 3 bases from V and 5 bases from J, with 11 bases in between. The CDR3 DNA is TGTGCCAGCAGTGAACAGGGTATTGACGAGCAGTACTTC. Residues: CASSEQGIDEQYF.

This rearrangement joins TRBV4-1 to TRBJ2-2, with D possibly TRBD1 on 6 matching bases. CDR3 length: 16 residues. Germline V gene data show CDR1 as MGHRA and CDR2 as YSYEKL. Trimming took 4 bases from V and 6 from J, leaving 18 bases between them. The CDR3 is CASSPYITGSPGELFF. The DNA of the CDR3 is TGCGCCAGCAGCCCCTACATCACAGGGTCACCCGGGGAGCTGTTTTTT.

V is TRBV19 and J is TRBJ2-7; 8 bases line up with TRBD1. V trimming: 5 bases; J trimming: 6 bases; junction bases outside the gene matches: 3. The CDR3 runs 12 residues. Germline assignment: CDR1 LNHDA and CDR2 SQIVND (reference sequence). The CDR3 spells CASSQGAGEQYF. The CDR3 DNA follows: TGTGCCAGTAGTCAGGGGGCAGGCGAGCAGTACTTC. Full variable domain (rest looked up from reference TRBV19 and TRBJ2-7): DGGITQSPKYLFRKEGQNVTLSCEQNLNHDAMYWYRQDPGQGLRLIYYSQIVNDFQKGDIAEGYSVSREKKESFPLTVTSAQKNPTAFYLCASSQGAGEQYFGPGTRLTVT.

The rearrangement joins TRBV7-2 to TRBJ1-2; 10 nucleotides align to TRBD1. This CDR3 spans 14 amino acids. Germline V lookup: CDR1 SGHTA, CDR2 FQGNSA. V lost 5 bases to trimming and J lost 7 bases; unmatched junction nucleotides: 7. CDR3 protein: CASSPPGQGFGYTF. The DNA of the CDR3 is TGTGCCAGCAGCCCACCGGGACAGGGGTTTGGCTACACCTTC.

V is TRBV6-5 and J is TRBJ2-7, with TRBD1 matching over 10 bases. This CDR3 has 15 residues. The ends lost 4 bases at V and 4 bases at J; junction bases unmatched: 7. CDR1 is MNHEY, CDR2 SVGAGI, per germline. The CDR3 protein is CASSSPGTGEYEQYF. CDR3 nucleotide sequence: TGTGCCAGCAGTTCTCCCGGGACAGGGGAATACGAGCAGTACTTC.

The rearrangement joins TRBV15 to TRBJ2-6, with D possibly TRBD1 on 5 matching bases. Per the germline V gene, CDR1 is LNHNV and CDR2 is YYDKDF (reference sequence). V lost 0 bases to trimming and J lost 4 bases, with 13 bases between them. The CDR3 covers 17 residues. DNA of the CDR3: TGTGCCACCAGCAGAGATAAAGGGGCAACAGGGGCCAACGTCCTGACTTTC. It specifies CATSRDKGATGANVLTF.

The chain is built from TRBV5-4 and TRBJ1-2; 9 bases agree with TRBD1. CDR3 size: 15 residues. J gave up 3 bases and V 6 bases, and 9 bases lay outside the gene matches. Germline assignment: CDR1 SGHNT and CDR2 YYREEE (reference sequence). The CDR3 DNA reads TGTGCCAGCACAGACCGGGACAGGGAGGACTATGGCTACACCTTC. This translates into CASTDRDREDYGYTF.

The V call is TRBV7-2, the J call TRBJ1-5; D is ambiguous. Trimming removed 4 bases from V and 0 bases from J, with 7 bases in between. The CDR3 loop spans 14 amino acids. Germline loops: CDR1 SGHTA, CDR2 FQGNSA. The CDR3 region is CASSSIDSNQPQHF. CDR3 DNA: TGTGCCAGCAGCTCAATAGATAGCAATCAGCCCCAGCATTTT.

This clone was seen once. The gene calls are TRBV19 and TRBJ1-2; D may be TRBD1 (5 bases). The CDR3 contains 13 residues. Germline V gene lookup returns CDR1 LNHDA and CDR2 SQIVND (reference sequence). V dropped 5 bases and J dropped 4 bases, with 11 bases sitting between them. CDR3: CASSAPGGYGYTF. The CDR3 coding sequence is TGTGCCAGTAGTGCTCCGGGGGGCTATGGCTACACCTTC.

The V gene is TRBV27, the J gene TRBJ1-2; possibly TRBD1 for D (5 bases). The CDR3 sequence is 15 residues long. The V gene lost 3 bases and the J gene lost 6 bases, with 17 bases spanning the gap. The germline CDR1 and CDR2 sequences are MNHEY and SMNVEV (reference sequence). The CDR3 spells CASSFRGGGGNGYTF. CDR3 in DNA: TGTGCCAGCAGTTTTAGGGGCGGGGGGGGAAATGGCTACACCTTC.

CDR3 residues: CASSQDSHRGDTQYF. In DNA form, the CDR3 reads TGTGCCAGCAGCCAAGACTCCCACAGGGGAGATACGCAGTATTTT. The genes are TRBV3-1 (or the pseudogene TRBV3-2) and TRBJ2-3, with 7 bases identical to TRBD1. The CDR3 runs to 15 residues. Germline CDR1 reads LGHDT; CDR2 reads YNNKEL (reference sequence). Germline trimming cut 0 bases from V and 5 bases from J; bases unmatched to any gene: 5.

This rearrangement joins TRBV7-2 to TRBJ1-5; 8 bases fit TRBD1. Germline V gene lookup returns CDR1 SGHTA and CDR2 FQGNSA. Germline trimming cut 3 bases from V and 6 bases from J; bases unmatched to any gene: 7. This CDR3 region has 15 residues. CDR3 residues: CASSFHTGTGQPQHF. For the CDR3, the DNA is TGTGCCAGCAGCTTCCATACAGGGACAGGTCAGCCCCAGCATTTT.

The rearrangement links TRBV4-3 to TRBJ1-2, with D tentatively TRBD1 (5 bases). The length of the CDR3 is 16 residues. With 0 bases removed from V and 8 bases from J, the gap between germline ends came to 19 bases. Germline V gene data show CDR1 as LGHNA and CDR2 as YSLEER. CDR3 protein: CASSQEGAGASMGYTF. The CDR3 DNA is TGCGCCAGCAGCCAAGAAGGGGCAGGAGCATCTATGGGCTACACCTTC.

The J gene is TRBJ1-2, the V gene TRBV4-3; 7 positions agree with TRBD1. The junction had 6 bases not matched to a gene; V was cut back by 0 bases and J by 5 bases. CDR3 size: 15 residues. Germline V gene data show CDR1 as LGHNA and CDR2 as YSLEER. This CDR3 is CASSQEEGARYGYTF. The CDR3 region has the DNA TGCGCCAGCAGCCAAGAAGAGGGGGCGAGATATGGCTACACCTTC.